The clone carrying this TCR beta chain was seen a few times. Assay used: immunoSEQ multiplex PCR; TCRdb lists only in-frame clones, some missing. The table shows 110,000 or so clones, with about three quarters occurring only once. These data are taken from a study of blood T cell repertoires in COVID-19. Unmatched junction bases numbered 3, after V lost 4 bases and J lost 2 bases. Germline V gives CDR1 SGHRS, CDR2 YFSETQ. The CDR3 is made up of 15 amino acids. The clonotype comes from a woman in her 70s with acute or convalescent COVID-19. The chain combines TRBV5-1 with TRBJ2-1; 10 bases align to TRBD1. Source material: peripheral blood. The CDR3 DNA is TGCGCCAGCAGCCCTGGACAGGGGGCCTACAATGAGCAGTTCTTC. Protein sequence: CASSPGQGAYNEQFF. The whole variable domain, filled in from reference TRBV5-1 and TRBJ2-1, reads KAGVTQTPRYLIKTRGQQVTLSCSPISGHRSVSWYQQTPGQGLQFLFEYFSETQRNKGNFPGRFSGRQFSNSRSEMNVSTLELGDSALYLCASSPGQGAYNEQFFGPGTRLTVL.